This T cell receptor (beta chain) is from a study of blood T cell repertoires in COVID-19. About the study: Some COVID-19 samples were acute and others convalescent; all came from the United States, Italy and Spain.

This clone has only one observation. From germline, CDR1 is SEHNR and CDR2 FQNEAQ (reference sequence). V dropped 5 bases and J dropped 6 bases, with 23 bases sitting between them. The length of the CDR3 is 16 residues. Original handling: Counts of nucleated cells, estimated from reference gene primer amplification, were obtained. The data were produced by immunoSEQ multiplex PCR, yet TCRdb's version contains in-frame clones alone and is incomplete. V, J and clone size reflect that table, while D and trimming were determined from the DNA. The sample has a few hundred thousand clones, 70% to 90% seen once; the top ten hold 1%. Across 24 US areas, participants ranged in age from roughly 18 to 89 years. Assignment of participants to cohorts was predicated upon participant-reported clinical history.

Sequencing was carried out using PBMCs or T cells enriched from blood (not recorded which). The clonotype originates from a woman aged 30 to 39 who had recovered from COVID-19. The V gene is TRBV7-9, the J gene TRBJ2-7, with D possibly matching TRBD1 (6 bases). The CDR3 sequence is CASSGIQGRGPLEQYF. For the CDR3, the DNA is TGTGCCAGCAGCGGGATACAGGGAAGGGGCCCTCTCGAGCAGTACTTC.